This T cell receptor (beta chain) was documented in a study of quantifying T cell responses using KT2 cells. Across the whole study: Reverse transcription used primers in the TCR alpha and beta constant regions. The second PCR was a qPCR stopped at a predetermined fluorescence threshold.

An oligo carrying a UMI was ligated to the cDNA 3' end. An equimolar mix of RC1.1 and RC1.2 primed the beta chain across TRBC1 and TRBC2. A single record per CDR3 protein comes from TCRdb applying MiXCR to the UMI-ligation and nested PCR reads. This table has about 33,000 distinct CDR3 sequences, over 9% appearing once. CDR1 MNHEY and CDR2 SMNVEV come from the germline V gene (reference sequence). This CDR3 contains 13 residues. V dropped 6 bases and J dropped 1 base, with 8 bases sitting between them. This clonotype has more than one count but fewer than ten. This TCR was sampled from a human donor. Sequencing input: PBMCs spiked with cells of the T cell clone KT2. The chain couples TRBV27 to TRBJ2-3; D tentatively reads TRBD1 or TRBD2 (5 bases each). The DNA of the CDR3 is TGTGCCAGCAGCCGGGACGGCACAGATACGCAGTATTTT. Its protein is CASSRDGTDTQYF.